This T cell receptor beta chain was captured in a study of CD8+CD57+ T cells in acquired aplastic anemia. Study at large: CD4+ and CD8+ cells, once sorted, gave DNA averaging about 3 ug.

Study-level findings and limits: A set of approximately 30 CD8+ CDR3 sequences was shared between patients and controls, and these sequences appeared highly expressed in patients. CD8+ Simpson's diversity in patients was not significantly different from that in controls.

Genomic DNA, the template, was used for profiling of the TCR beta VDJ and CDR3. A single record per CDR3 protein comes from TCRdb applying MiXCR to the reads. The table records some 170,000 distinct CDR3 sequences, 40% to 50% of them present only once. CD8+CD57+ cell expansion, shown by flow cytometry, had occurred in the patients selected for sequencing. Each of the patients presented with severe acquired aplastic anemia. Trimming shortened V by 6 bases and J by 1 base, and 9 bases separated the two germline ends. The CDR3 totals 12 residues. Germline CDR1 and CDR2: SQVTM and ANQGSEA. As concerns this clonotype: Its antigen is as yet unknown.

This clonotype was sampled from a human donor with aplastic anemia. The material sequenced was sorted CD4+, CD8+, or CD8+CD57+ T cells (not recorded which) from PBMCs. The chain has TRBV29-1 and TRBJ1-1; TRBD1 might be the D (5 bases). CDR3 loop: CSVLTGNTEAFF. CDR3 bases: TGCAGCGTCCTTACAGGGAACACTGAAGCTTTCTTT. The whole variable domain, remainder taken from reference TRBV29-1 and TRBJ1-1, is SAVISQKPSRDICQRGTSLTIQCQVDSQVTMMFWYRQQPGQSLTLIATANQGSEATYESGFVIDKFPISRPNLTFSTLTVSNMSPEDSSIYLCSVLTGNTEAFFGQGTRLTVV.